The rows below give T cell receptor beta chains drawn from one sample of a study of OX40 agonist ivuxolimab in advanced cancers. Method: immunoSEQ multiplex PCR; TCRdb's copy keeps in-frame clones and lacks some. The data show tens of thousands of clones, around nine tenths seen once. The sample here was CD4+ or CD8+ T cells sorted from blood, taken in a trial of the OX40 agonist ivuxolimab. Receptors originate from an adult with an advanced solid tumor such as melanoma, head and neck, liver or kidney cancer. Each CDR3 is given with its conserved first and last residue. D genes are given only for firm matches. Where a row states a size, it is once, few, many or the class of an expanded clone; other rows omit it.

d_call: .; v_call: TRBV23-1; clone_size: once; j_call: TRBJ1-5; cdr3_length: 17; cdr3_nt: TGCGCCAGCACCCCCTTCTCTTGCCCGATCCCCCATCAGCCCCAGCATTTT; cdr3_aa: CASTPFSCPIPHQPQHF
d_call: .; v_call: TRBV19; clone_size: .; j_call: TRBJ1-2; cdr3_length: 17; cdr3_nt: TGTGCCAGTAGTCAAGGTTGGGAGACAGGCTCCTATTCTGGCTACACTTTC; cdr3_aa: CASSQGWETGSYSGYTF
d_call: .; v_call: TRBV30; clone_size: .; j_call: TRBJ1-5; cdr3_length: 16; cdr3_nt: TGTGCCTCTGGAGTGAGGGGCAGGGGTGGCAATCAGCCCCAGCATTTT; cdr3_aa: CASGVRGRGGNQPQHF
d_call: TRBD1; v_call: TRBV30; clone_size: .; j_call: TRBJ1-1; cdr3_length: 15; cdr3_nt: TGTGCCGGAACCGCGGGGGCAGGGGGTTTCACTGAAGCTTTCTTT; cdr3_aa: CAGTAGAGGFTEAFF
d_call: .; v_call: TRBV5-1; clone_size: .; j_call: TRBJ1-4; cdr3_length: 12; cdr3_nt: TGCGCCAGCAGCTTGGTTGGTGAAAAACTGTTTTTT; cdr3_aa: CASSLVGEKLFF
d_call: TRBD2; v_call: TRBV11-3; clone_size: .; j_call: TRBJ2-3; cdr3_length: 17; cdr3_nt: TGTGCCAGCAGCTTAGGGCCAGCGGGGGGGATTGAGCGTACGCAGTATTTT; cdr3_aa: CASSLGPAGGIERTQYF
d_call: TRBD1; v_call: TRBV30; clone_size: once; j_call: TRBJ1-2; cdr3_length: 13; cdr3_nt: TGTGCCTGGTCCACAGGGGGTTTCGGTGGCTACACCTTC; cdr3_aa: CAWSTGGFGGYTF
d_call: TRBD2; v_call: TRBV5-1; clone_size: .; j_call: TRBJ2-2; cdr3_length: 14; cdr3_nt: TGCGCCAGCATGAATCGCGGGGGTAACGGGGAGCTGTTTTTT; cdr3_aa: CASMNRGGNGELFF
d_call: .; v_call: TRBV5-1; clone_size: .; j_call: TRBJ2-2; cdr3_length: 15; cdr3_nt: TGCGCCAGCAGCTTGGTGGGTCTTAACACCGGGGAGCTGTTTTTT; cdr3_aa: CASSLVGLNTGELFF
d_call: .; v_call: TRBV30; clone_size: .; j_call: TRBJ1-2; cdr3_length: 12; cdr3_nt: TGTGCCTGGGCCAGCGACTTCTATGGCTACACCTTC; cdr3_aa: CAWASDFYGYTF
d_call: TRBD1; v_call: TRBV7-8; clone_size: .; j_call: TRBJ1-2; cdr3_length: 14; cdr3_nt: TGTGCCAGCAGCAAACAAGACAGGGCATATGGCTACACCTTC; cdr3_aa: CASSKQDRAYGYTF
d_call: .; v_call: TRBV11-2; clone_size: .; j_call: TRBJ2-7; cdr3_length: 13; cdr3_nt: TGTGCCAGCAGCTTAGGGCGGTGGGACGAGCAGTACTTC; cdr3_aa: CASSLGRWDEQYF
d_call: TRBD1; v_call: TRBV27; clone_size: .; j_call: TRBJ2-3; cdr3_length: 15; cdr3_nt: TGTGCCAGCAGTAACACAGGGGGCCGCACAGATACGCAGTATTTT; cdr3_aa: CASSNTGGRTDTQYF
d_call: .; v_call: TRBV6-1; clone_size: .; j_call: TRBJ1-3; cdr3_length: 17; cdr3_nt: TGTGCCAGCAGTGATGGTCGGCGACTAAGCTCTGGAAACACCATATATTTT; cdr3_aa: CASSDGRRLSSGNTIYF
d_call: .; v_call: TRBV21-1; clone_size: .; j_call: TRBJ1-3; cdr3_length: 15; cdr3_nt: TGTGCCAGCAGACAGGACGCCAGCTCTGGAAACACCATATATTTT; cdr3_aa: CASRQDASSGNTIYF
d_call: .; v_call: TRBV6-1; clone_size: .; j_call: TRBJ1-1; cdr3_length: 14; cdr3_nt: TGTGCCAGCAGATCTTCCGGGAAGAACACTGAAGCTTTCTTT; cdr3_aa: CASRSSGKNTEAFF
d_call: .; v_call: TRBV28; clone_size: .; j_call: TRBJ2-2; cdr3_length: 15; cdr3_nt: TGTGCCAGCAGTTTAGGGGATTGGACCACCGGGGAGCTGTTTTTT; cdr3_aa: CASSLGDWTTGELFF
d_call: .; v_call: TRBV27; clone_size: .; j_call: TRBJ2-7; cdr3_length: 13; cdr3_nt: TGTGCCAGCAGACGGCAGGCTTCTTACGAGCAGTACTTC; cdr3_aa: CASRRQASYEQYF
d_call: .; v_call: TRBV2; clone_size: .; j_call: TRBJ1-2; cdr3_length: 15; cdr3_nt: TGTGCCAGCAGTGAAGGGCAGCCCACCCTGGGAGGCTACACCTTC; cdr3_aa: CASSEGQPTLGGYTF
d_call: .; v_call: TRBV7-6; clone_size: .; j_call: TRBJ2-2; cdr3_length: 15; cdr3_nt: TGTGCCAGCAGCGAGACCAGGGAGGCCACCGGGGAGCTGTTTTTT; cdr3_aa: CASSETREATGELFF
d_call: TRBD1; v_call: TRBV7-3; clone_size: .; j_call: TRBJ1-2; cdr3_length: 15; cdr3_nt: TGTGCCAGCAGCCCGGGACAGGGGACGAACTATGGCTACACCTTC; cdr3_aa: CASSPGQGTNYGYTF
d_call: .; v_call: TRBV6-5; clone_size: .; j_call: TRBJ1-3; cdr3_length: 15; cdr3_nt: TGTGCCAGCAGTTCCCTACAGGGTAAACGAAACACCATATATTTT; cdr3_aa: CASSSLQGKRNTIYF
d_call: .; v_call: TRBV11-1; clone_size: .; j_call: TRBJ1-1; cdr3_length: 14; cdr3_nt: TGTGCCAGCAGCTTGGAGACAGGGAACACTGAAGCTTTCTTT; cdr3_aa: CASSLETGNTEAFF
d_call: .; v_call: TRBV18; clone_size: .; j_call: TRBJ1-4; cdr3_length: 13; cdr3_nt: TGTGCCAGCTCACCGGGGACTAATGAAAAACTGTTTTTT; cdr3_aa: CASSPGTNEKLFF
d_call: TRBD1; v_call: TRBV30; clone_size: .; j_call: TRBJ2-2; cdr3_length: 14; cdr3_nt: TGTGCCTGGAGTGTACAGGGGGCCACCGGGGAGCTGTTTTTT; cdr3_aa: CAWSVQGATGELFF
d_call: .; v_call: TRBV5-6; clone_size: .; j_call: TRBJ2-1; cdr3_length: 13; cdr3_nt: TGTGCCAGCAGCTTTGGACGGGGAAATGAGCAGTTCTTC; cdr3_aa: CASSFGRGNEQFF
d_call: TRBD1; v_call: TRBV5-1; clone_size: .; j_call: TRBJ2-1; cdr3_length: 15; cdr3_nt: TGCGCCAGCAGCGGGACAGGGGGCTCCTACAATGAGCAGTTCTTC; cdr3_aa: CASSGTGGSYNEQFF